This TCR beta chain was recovered during a study of cytomegalovirus exposure and HLA in healthy donors (dated by TCRdb to 2016 to 2017). Background on the whole study: An earlier analysis of about 530 of the donors reported approximately 280 Gb of sequence data and 117 million unique TCR beta sequences obtained from some 170 million T cells. An early release that covered some 640 HLA-typed donors contained 300 to 350 gigabases of sequencing data and 80 million or so unique TCR sequences. Among the roughly 400 genotyped donors, roughly 80% belonged to the genetic ancestry cluster associated with self-reported Caucasian donors. The study was designed to test whether signatures of past pathogen exposure could be identified by cataloging public T cell receptors. The study used immunosequencing to profile the T cell repertoires of approximately 650 subjects and linked those repertoires to cytomegalovirus serostatus. Along with the approximately 650-subject first cohort, a separate validation cohort of over 90 different subjects was used. High-throughput TCR immunosequencing, statistical association of individual TCRs with disease status, and machine learning were combined to predict cytomegalovirus infection status. To study patterns of TCR occurrence, a later analysis re-analyzed previously published TCR beta repertoires from several hundred donors and added high-resolution HLA genotyping. Rather than drawing on any new phenotypic data, the later analysis identified candidate immune exposures from TCR beta sequences and the way those sequences occurred across donors. An earlier analysis of some 600 of the donors applied high-throughput TCR beta sequencing to assess whether each TCR beta V gene segment acted as functional or pseudogenic. Donor age, sex, ethnicity and CMV serostatus were compiled alongside the repertoire data. Genome-wide SNP genotypes for about 65% of the roughly 670 donors were used in a later genetic analysis, which treated that subset as a discovery cohort. Every discovery cohort repertoire had been produced on one sequencing platform. HLA typing covered class I and class II loci at four-digit resolution. Typing coverage varied by locus: roughly 620-640 donors for A, B, C, DRB1 and DQB1; under 550 for DQA1; some 610 for DPA1; roughly 450 for DPB1. Four to six DR-DQ haplotypes were handled as single units for association and clustering, since linkage in the cohort was strong. On average, 235,054 unique TCR beta nucleotide sequences were sequenced per donor among 398 genotyped donors of the cohort, with around 19% of those sequences being non-productive.

The cohort comprised 666 healthy bone marrow donors. Cohort members were all nominally healthy when sampled, although unrecorded immune exposures were likely present. The donor tested CMV seronegative and was one of the 352 seronegative cohort members. Every donor gave a peripheral blood sample, and the peripheral blood mononuclear cells from that sample were used for TCR beta sequencing. The Qiagen DNeasy Blood Extraction Kit was used to extract genomic DNA from the blood cell samples. V trim: 3 bases; J trim: 1 base; unmatched bases: 1. The CDR3, cysteine through phenylalanine, is 14 amino acids long. Here the CDR3 DNA is all that survives: 42 bases in frame from base 1. Sequences KGHSH (CDR1) and LQKENI (CDR2) are obtained from the germline V gene. The protocol used for the library was the immunoSEQ multiplex PCR assay. A mixture of 60 forward primers for TCR Vbeta segments and 13 reverse primers for TCR Jbeta segments was used in the multiplex PCR. A multiplex PCR assay on genomic DNA amplified the CDR3 region of rearranged TCR beta genes. Amplified TCR beta libraries were sequenced as 87-base-pair reads on the Illumina HiSeq System. Per the source publication's procedure: A later analysis counted around 72 million unique TCR beta chains across the 700 or so repertoires, and 10 million to 12 million of these chains were shared by at least two donors. Raw reads were error-corrected and collapsed into unique sequences with a nearest-neighbor algorithm that merged closely related sequences to remove PCR and sequencing errors. V, D and J gene segments were assigned by aligning CDR3 sequences to IMGT reference sequences. For a sequence to be retained, at least a six-nucleotide match to both a V gene segment and a J gene segment was required. A rearrangement counted as productive if the CDR3 had no stop codons and remained in frame with V and J, and every other rearrangement counted as non-productive. CDR3 was defined according to IMGT convention as the region running from the second conserved V-encoded cysteine to the conserved J-encoded phenylalanine. The earlier analysis of roughly 590 of the donors excluded sequences that lacked an unambiguous match to a single V gene segment. In an earlier analysis of a few hundred of the donors, a V segment was called functional when productive rearrangements were above 56.7%, and segregating when the standard deviation between donors exceeded 5%. A statistical classification framework was developed to diagnose cytomegalovirus status using the catalog of TCR beta chain sequences. A later analysis assigned V and J genes by comparing TCR nucleotide sequences with IMGT/GENE-DB human TR gene sequences. The TCRdist pipeline was used in a later analysis to assign CDR3 sequences and most-parsimonious VDJ recombination scenarios. In a later analysis, each TCR beta chain was defined by its CDR3 amino acid sequence together with its V-gene family, and reads without a unique V-gene family were excluded. To address suspected cross-contamination and a sequencing artifact, a later analysis removed a few hundred highly shared, low-generation-probability nucleotide sequences. In a later analysis, a clonal expansion index for each public chain was calculated from normalized within-repertoire ranks of inferred template counts. A later analysis computed generation probabilities with a VDJ recombination model fitted to out-of-frame rearrangements, and checked the results against IGoR. In a later analysis, hypergeometric tests were used to score TCR-TCR, TCR-HLA and TCR-CMV co-occurrence, with a repertoire-size bias correction applied to TCR pairs. In a later analysis, false discovery rates were estimated by permuting HLA or CMV assignments 20 times. In a later analysis, co-occurring TCRs were grouped with DBSCAN, and TCRdist sequence similarity was added when clustering was performed within HLA-allele-positive subsets. For co-occurrence clustering, repertoires with fewer than 30,000 or more than 120,000 public chains were excluded, along with about five repertoires with anomalous nucleotide sharing. What TCRdb holds here is the immuneACCESS table cut down to in-frame rearrangements. Part of the clones is not present; checked against another copy, under half of the missing clones reflect an unresolved V gene, and the others are unexplained. That table supplies the V and J calls and clone size; D and trimming were determined from the DNA. This sample lists 150,000 to 200,000 clones; around 83% were detected once. The ten largest account for approximately 1.1% of the sample.

Details on this clone: The antigen this receptor binds is unknown. No clone much larger than this one lies a single base away; base qualities are absent.

General findings and caveats noted by the study authors: Several of the top co-occurrence clusters appeared to be linked to parvovirus B19, influenza, CMV and Epstein-Barr virus, according to a later analysis. Some IMGT-functional V segments, including TRBV6-2 and TRBV6-3, could not be told apart with the 87-base-pair reads, so those segments were excluded. The study listed 164 TCR beta chains as associated with cytomegalovirus. A later analysis associated some 17,000 TCR beta sequences with specific HLA alleles at a false discovery rate of 0.05. A later genetic analysis associated a missense DCLRE1C variant with V-gene and J-gene trimming of TCR beta chains, and an independent cohort replicated the association. Presence/absence analyses assumed roughly uniform sequencing depth across donors, an assumption that may not hold. In this cohort, only TCR beta chains were sequenced, and detectable features were limited by the absence of alpha or paired-chain data. According to the authors, the approach could potentially be generalized to other disease states and immunological phenotypes. Most TCR sequences were seen in very few donors, while some public TCRs were found in many individuals. Strong co-occurrence of HLA alleles, especially DR and DQ, made assigning TCR associations to individual alleles difficult. Compared with the roughly 670-donor mean, donors in an Asian-associated ancestry cluster had fewer N-insertions in productive TCRs, according to a later genetic analysis. The only immune exposure information available for the cohort was CMV serostatus. In both the original and validation cohorts, the classifier was reported to diagnose cytomegalovirus status with high specificity and sensitivity. In a later analysis, TCR association rates were found to vary across HLA loci, with the most associated TCRs seen for DRB1 alleles and the fewest for HLA-C alleles. A cluster of highly shared sequence variants was judged likely to represent a technical artifact of the sequencing pipeline. A further reported finding was that TCR beta sequences accurately predicted the HLA-A and HLA-B alleles for most subjects in the first cohort. In a later analysis, most CMV-associated TCR beta chains were found to appear HLA-restricted, with HLA associations seemingly driven largely by CMV exposure. In a later analysis, HLA-associated TCR beta chains were found to be more clonally expanded and to have lower generation probabilities than equally common non-associated chains. Because counts were too low, roughly 17 rarely observed V segments, including chromosome 9 orphons, were left out of the earlier analysis of approximately 500 of the donors. Correlated functional status among segregating V segments might be attributable to linkage disequilibrium, but an unknown experimental factor could not be ruled out. In an earlier analysis of some 500 of the donors, most TCR beta V segments appeared in productive rearrangements about 87% or about 30% of the time, broadly matching IMGT annotations. Three of the identified cytomegalovirus-associated TCR beta chains were confirmed in vitro to be specific for cytomegalovirus antigens. Because HLA typing was unavailable for some donors at each locus, only the typed subset was used in association tests.

The source is a woman in her forties in good health and CMV-seronegative. The chain employs TRBV18 and TRBJ1-1; 8 middle bases align to TRBD1. The sequencing sample was made of PBMCs. The CDR3 region has the sequence CASSPGTGNTEAFF. The nucleotide sequence is TGTGCCAGCTCACCGGGGACAGGGAACACTGAAGCTTTCTTT.